Below are 3 T cell receptor beta chains sequenced from a single sample in a study of blood T cells in healthy people across ages. A sample-barcoded 5' primer and a J-beta primer mix were used in a second PCR of roughly 7 to 11 cycles. TCRdb analysed the 5' RACE reads with MiXCR anew, one entry per CDR3 protein. The sample lists about 970,000 distinct CDR3 sequences, roughly half occurring once. Sequenced material: blood. Receptors were obtained from a woman in her fifties or sixties in good health.

This clonotype was counted between two and nine times. This chain connects TRBV5-6 to TRBJ1-2; TRBD1 matches at 12 bases. Germline assignment: CDR1 SGHDT and CDR2 YYEEEE. The V and J ends lost 4 bases and 8 bases, in that order; junction bases with no gene match: 3. The CDR3 consists of 13 residues. CDR3 protein: CASSMGQGAGYTF. In nucleotides, the CDR3 is TGTGCCAGCAGCATGGGACAGGGGGCCGGCTACACCTTC.

This clonotype was seen only once. The chain links TRBV15 to TRBJ2-5, with D unresolved. V was cut by 2 bases and J by 2 bases, with 9 bases left in between. CDR3 length: 14 residues. Germline loops: CDR1 LNHNV, CDR2 YYDKDF (reference sequence). The CDR3 DNA follows: TGTGCCACCAGCAGACCTGCTGGGCAAGAGACCCAGTACTTC. It is translated as CATSRPAGQETQYF.

This CDR3 is CASSPKTAPSSYNEQFF. The CDR3 DNA reads as TGTGCCAGCAGCCCTAAAACGGCGCCTAGCTCCTACAATGAGCAGTTCTTC. The chain carries TRBV7-9 and TRBJ2-1; D gene unclear. V was cut by 5 bases and J by 0 bases, with 17 bases left in between. Germline V lookup: CDR1 SEHNR, CDR2 FQNEAQ (reference sequence). The CDR3 spans 17 residues.